This passage covers 9 T cell receptor beta chains from one sample sequenced in a study of post-analysis software for immune sequencing data (dated by TCRdb to between 2014 and 2016). These TCRs' antigens remain unknown. To prepare the library, PCR was applied. TCRdb records Illumina HiSeq 2500 as the sequencer. Unique molecular identifiers were incorporated into TCR beta cDNA libraries to reduce PCR and sequencing biases. TCRdb passed the public sequencing reads through fastp at Q25 and MiXCR, retaining productive beta sequences. When rows share a CDR3 protein, they turn into one entry using the most common DNA and genes. Within this sample are about 430,000 distinct CDR3 sequences, with 35% to 45% of them counted one time only. Approximately 7.7% of the sample lies in the top ten. The paper as a whole reports these results and caveats: Patients showed significantly higher frequencies than controls for several TRBV segments, among them TRBV5-6, TRBV5-1 and TRBV20-1.

The specimen sequenced was blood. The source of these receptors is a girl between 2 and 10 years old with multiple sclerosis.

CDR3 DNA sequence: TGTGCCAGCAGCCAAGTACTAGCTCTTCGCACAGATACGCAGTATTTT. Amino acids: CASSQVLALRTDTQYF. The V and J genes are TRBV14 and TRBJ2-3; TRBD2 is a possible D gene (6 bases). Germline CDR1 reads SGHDN; CDR2 reads FVKESK. The CDR3 is made up of 16 amino acids. V gave up 1 base and J gave up 1 base, with 12 bases separating them.

Worth noting for this clonotype: A single base separates this from a much larger clone, so it may be a read error. The chain is built from TRBV4-2 and TRBJ2-1; D might be TRBD1 (5 bases). V was trimmed by 0 bases and J by 4 bases, leaving 13 bases between them. Germline CDR1 is LGHNA and CDR2 is YNFKEQ. The CDR3 length is 16 residues. CDR3 nucleotides: TGTGCCAGCAGCCAAGAAACCGAGGCAGGGTACAATGAGCAGTTCTTC. It encodes CASSQETEAGYNEQFF.

This rearrangement joins TRBV5-6 to TRBJ1-4; D remains ambiguous. CDR3 length equals 15 residues. Germline CDR1 and CDR2: SGHDT and YYEEEE. Trimming took 4 bases from V and 5 from J, leaving 15 bases between them. CDR3 in DNA: TGTGCCAGCAGCCGCAGAGGCCGACTCAATGAAAAACTGTTTTTT. This sequence encodes CASSRRGRLNEKLFF.

CDR3 loop: CASRDGYEQYF. The CDR3 DNA follows: TGTGCCAGCCGAGATGGCTACGAGCAGTACTTC. The chain recombines TRBV28 with TRBJ2-7; the D is unclear. The CDR3 consists of 11 residues. Trimming took 8 bases from V and 3 from J, leaving 8 bases between them. Germline CDR1 MDHEN, CDR2 SYDVKM. The whole variable domain, remainder taken from reference TRBV28 and TRBJ2-7, is DVKVTQSSRYLVKRTGEKVFLECVQDMDHENMFWYRQDPGLGLRLIYFSYDVKMKEKGDIPEGYSVSREKKERFSLILESASTNQTSMYLCASRDGYEQYFGPGTRLTVT.

The sample holds a few counts of this clonotype. The J gene is TRBJ1-2, the V gene TRBV28; D gene uncertain. Trimming took off 4 bases at V and 7 bases at J, with 7 bases between the two ends. Germline lookup yields CDR1 MDHEN and CDR2 SYDVKM. CDR3 length equals 11 residues. The CDR3 nucleotides read TGTGCCAGCAGTTCTCGGGCTGGCTACACCTTC. Protein sequence: CASSSRAGYTF.

There are a few counts of this clonotype. The V gene is TRBV12-3 or TRBV12-4, the J gene TRBJ2-5, with TRBD1 as a possible D gene (5 bases). V dropped 7 bases and J dropped 2 bases, with 14 bases sitting between them. There are 14 residues in the CDR3. This CDR3 reads CASTIQAIQETQYF. Written as DNA, the CDR3 is TGTGCCAGCACGATACAGGCGATACAAGAGACCCAGTACTTC.

This clonotype was found a few times. This chain uses TRBV4-1 with TRBJ2-1; 9 positions agree with TRBD2. Germline CDR1 is MGHRA and CDR2 is YSYEKL. The ends lost 8 bases at V and 5 bases at J; junction bases unmatched: 10. The CDR3 length is 15 residues. In nucleotides, the CDR3 is TGCGCCAGCCGTCTGAGACTAGCGGTAAACAATGAGCAGTTCTTC. Its translation: CASRLRLAVNNEQFF.

The chain combines TRBV4-1 with TRBJ2-2; 9 bases agree with TRBD1. Germline V gene lookup returns CDR1 MGHRA and CDR2 YSYEKL. The J segment lost 5 bases and the V segment lost 3 bases, leaving 7 bases of the junction unmatched. This CDR3 spans 16 amino acids. CDR3 in DNA: TGCGCCAGCAGCCACCCGGACAGGGGTGGGACCGGGGAGCTGTTTTTT. Protein sequence: CASSHPDRGGTGELFF.

The genes are TRBV4-3 and TRBJ2-7; no definite D call. Germline CDR1 and CDR2: LGHNA and YSLEER. CDR3 length equals 11 residues. The V end lost 3 bases, the J end lost 7 bases, and 7 bases lay between the germline ends. The CDR3 sequence: CASSQDGEQYF. DNA for the CDR3: TGCGCCAGCAGCCAGGACGGGGAGCAGTACTTC.